This TCR beta chain was captured in a study of CD8+ T cells in alopecia areata. The wider study: At a dose of 5 to 10 mg twice daily, oral tofacitinib was given to treated patients. Broader study findings: Scalp lesions, especially in alopecia totalis/universalis, had higher clonality than normal scalp.

Lesional scalp tissue (obtained by punch biopsy) and peripheral blood were collected from alopecia areata patients. T lymphocytes (CD4+ and CD8+) were sorted from PBMCs. As for this clone: Its antigen is undetermined.

The germline CDR1 and CDR2 sequences are MGHRA and YSYEKL. The ends lost 0 bases at V and 9 bases at J; junction bases unmatched: 5. The CDR3 is 16 amino acids. cDNA prepared by RNA extraction and subsequent reverse transcription served as the template for sequencing. Measured with immunoSEQ multiplex PCR; TCRdb has only the in-frame clones, and not every one. The table lists approximately 140,000 clones, about 87% of them singletons, with more than 13% in the top ten. The chain employs TRBV4-1 and TRBJ2-1; TRBD2 aligns across 13 bases. Sequencing was performed on CD8+ T cells sorted from blood, taken at week 0. This TCR came from a human donor with alopecia areata. This chain's CDR3 is CASSQEGTSGRAEQFF. The CDR3 bases are TGCGCCAGCAGCCAAGAAGGAACTAGCGGGAGGGCTGAGCAGTTCTTC.